Listed below are T cell receptor beta chains from one sample, sequenced in a study of radiation and T cells in renal cell carcinoma. The method was immunoSEQ multiplex PCR; TCRdb's version includes in-frame clones alone and lacks a portion of them. The sample has more than 140,000 clones; roughly 80% are singletons. The sample in question was blood, obtained from a patient whose treatment included radiotherapy and nephrectomy. Source of these receptors: a woman aged 50 to 60 with renal cell carcinoma. Both conserved end residues are part of each CDR3. D genes are given only for firm matches. Not every row has a clone size; where given, it reads once, few, many or a size class.

>NA|TRBJ2-1|NA|TRBV18
TGTGCCAGCTCACCCAACAATGAGCAGTTCTTC
CASSPNNEQFF
>NA|TRBJ2-7|NA|TRBV7-2
TGTGCCAGCAGCTTAGCGGTTGTCGGGAACTACGAGCAGTACTTC
CASSLAVVGNYEQYF
>NA|TRBJ1-4|TRBD1|TRBV6-5
TGTGCCAGCAGTTACGAGACAGGGGACGAAAAACTGTTTTTT
CASSYETGDEKLFF
>NA|TRBJ1-5|TRBD1|TRBV2
TGTGCCAGCAGTAAGGACAGGGGCGCGAATCAGCCCCAGCATTTT
CASSKDRGANQPQHF
>NA|TRBJ2-7|NA|TRBV28
TGTGCCAGCAGGGAGGGTCTGAAGCGGTACTTC
CASREGLKRYF
>NA|TRBJ2-2|NA|TRBV4-1
TGCGCCAGCAGCCAAGCAACAAGCCCTTGGGGGACCGGGGAGCTGTTTTTT
CASSQATSPWGTGELFF
>few|TRBJ2-2|NA|TRBV14
TGTGCCAGCAGCCCGATCCCAGTGAACACCGGGGAGCTGTTTTTT
CASSPIPVNTGELFF
>NA|TRBJ2-7|TRBD1|TRBV10-3
TGTGCCATCAGTGAGACGATGACAGGGGGCGCATCGTGGGAGCAGTACTTC
CAISETMTGGASWEQYF
>NA|TRBJ1-2|NA|TRBV7-2
TGTGCCAGCAGTCAAGACGGGGGGTTCGTGTATGGCTACACCTTC
CASSQDGGFVYGYTF
>NA|TRBJ2-7|NA|TRBV6-5
TGTGCCAGCAGTTACACAGTTAGCTACGAGCAGTACTTC
CASSYTVSYEQYF
>few|TRBJ2-1|TRBD2|TRBV7-2
TGTGCCAGCAGCGTCCTAGCGGGGGGGCCGGATGAGCAGTTCTTC
CASSVLAGGPDEQFF
>once|TRBJ2-3|NA|TRBV20-1
TGCAGTGCCCTGAGCACAGATACGCAGTATTTT
CSALSTDTQYF
>NA|TRBJ2-2|TRBD1|TRBV9
TGTGCCAGCAGCGTAGAGGGACAGGGAGAGAACACCGGGGAGCTGTTTTTT
CASSVEGQGENTGELFF
>NA|TRBJ2-7|TRBD2|TRBV19
TGTGCCAGTTCCCGGGAGGGTCTTCTCTACGAGCAGTACTTC
CASSREGLLYEQYF
>NA|TRBJ1-5|TRBD1|TRBV7-9
TGTGCCAGCAGCTTATCAGGGGGCGTGAGCAATCAGCCCCAGCATTTT
CASSLSGGVSNQPQHF
>NA|TRBJ2-7|NA|TRBV7-2
TGTGCCAGCAGTGGGGCGGGCTACGAGCAGTACTTC
CASSGAGYEQYF
>NA|TRBJ1-1|NA|TRBV7-9
TGTGCCAGCAGCCTCGATTGGGCCACTGAAGCTTTCTTT
CASSLDWATEAFF
>NA|TRBJ1-2|NA|TRBV2
TGTGCCAGCAGGCAGGACCAAGCTAACTATGGCTACACCTTC
CASRQDQANYGYTF
>NA|TRBJ2-1|NA|TRBV7-2
TGTGCCAGCAGCTTAGGGCCCCTGGATGAGCAGTTCTTC
CASSLGPLDEQFF
>NA|TRBJ2-7|TRBD1|TRBV4-1
TGTGCCAGCAGCCAACGGGACAGGGGATCCTACGAGCAGTACTTC
CASSQRDRGSYEQYF
>NA|TRBJ1-1|NA|TRBV7-8
TGTGCCAGCAGTAGGATCCGGACTTTGAACACTGAAGCTTTCTTT
CASSRIRTLNTEAFF
>NA|TRBJ1-5|NA|TRBV7-8
TGTGCCAGCAGCTTAGAGGCAGCGGGGCAGCCCCAGCATTTT
CASSLEAAGQPQHF
>NA|TRBJ2-1|NA|TRBV7-9
TGTGCCAGCACCACCCTCCCCCCAGACAATGAGCAGTTCTTC
CASTTLPPDNEQFF
>NA|TRBJ2-5|NA|TRBV28
TGTGCCAGCAGTTTGGCAGGGCGGCTAGCAGAGACCCAGTACTTC
CASSLAGRLAETQYF
>few|TRBJ2-2|NA|TRBV2
TGTGCCAGCAGTGAACTAGGGTATAGTGGGGAGCTGTTTTTT
CASSELGYSGELFF
>NA|TRBJ2-1|TRBD1|TRBV2
TGTGCCAGCAGACCCCGGGACAGCTTCGAGTTCTTC
CASRPRDSFEFF
>NA|TRBJ1-2|TRBD1|TRBV23-1
TGCGCCAGCAGACGTACCCAAAAAGGAACGGGACAGGGATGGGACTATGGCTACACCTTC
CASRRTQKGTGQGWDYGYTF
>NA|TRBJ2-1|TRBD2|TRBV6-5
TGTGCCAGCAGGCGTGGACTAGCGGGAGGGTATGAGCAGTTCTTC
CASRRGLAGGYEQFF
>many|TRBJ1-2|TRBD1|TRBV7-2
TGTGCCAGCAGCTTAGTCTCAGGGGGCGCCGATGGCTACACCTTC
CASSLVSGGADGYTF
>NA|TRBJ2-5|NA|TRBV5-1
TGCGCCAGCAGCGCAGGGGAGGTGGTTGAGACCCAGTACTTC
CASSAGEVVETQYF
>once|TRBJ2-2|NA|TRBV11-3
TGTGCCAGCAGCTCCAATACTCCCGGGGAGCTGTTTTTT
CASSSNTPGELFF
>NA|TRBJ1-3|TRBD1|TRBV30
TGTGCCTGGAGTGGAGACAGGGCTGGAAACACCATATATTTT
CAWSGDRAGNTIYF
>once|TRBJ2-7|TRBD2|TRBV11-3
TGTGCCAGCAGCTTGGGTTTGGGAGGGTACGAGCAGTACTTC
CASSLGLGGYEQYF
>NA|TRBJ2-7|TRBD2|TRBV6-5
TGTGCCAGCATAGGGACTAGGGGTGTCTACGAGCAGTACTTC
CASIGTRGVYEQYF
>once|TRBJ2-2|NA|TRBV10-2
TGCGCCAGCAGGATCGGACTTTACACCGGGGAGCTGTTTTTT
CASRIGLYTGELFF
>NA|TRBJ1-3|NA|TRBV4-1
TGCGCCAGCAGCCAAGCTCAGACGGTAGGAAACACCATATATTTT
CASSQAQTVGNTIYF
>NA|TRBJ2-3|NA|TRBV6-1
TGTGCCAGCAGTGAAGGCCATAGCACAGATACGCAGTATTTT
CASSEGHSTDTQYF
>NA|TRBJ2-5|TRBD2|TRBV25-1
TGTGCCAGCAGTGCTAGCGGGGGGCAAGAGACCCAGTACTTC
CASSASGGQETQYF
>NA|TRBJ1-4|NA|TRBV9
TGTGCCAGCAGCGGTGGGGGGATAGTTGAAAAACTGTTTTTT
CASSGGGIVEKLFF
>NA|TRBJ1-2|NA|TRBV7-2
TGTGCCAGCAGCTTAGGGTTGCGGGGAGTTGGCTATGGCTACACCTTC
CASSLGLRGVGYGYTF
>NA|TRBJ1-2|TRBD1|TRBV7-9
TGTGCCAGCAGCTCGACAGGGAGGGATGGCTACACCTTC
CASSSTGRDGYTF
>NA|TRBJ2-3|NA|TRBV4-3
TGCGCCAGCAGCCAAGCCGCCGAAAGGCAGTATTTT
CASSQAAERQYF
>once|TRBJ2-7|TRBD2|TRBV7-9
TGTGCCAGCAGCGCCCCGCTCGGGACTAGCGGGAGTAACGAGCAGTACTTC
CASSAPLGTSGSNEQYF